This TCR beta chain was identified in a study of cytomegalovirus exposure and HLA in healthy donors. PCR involved 60 Vbeta and 13 Jbeta primers. Clones were sequenced by immunoSEQ multiplex PCR, and TCRdb holds only the in-frame ones, with some missing. This table holds roughly 170,000 clones, approximately 78% found once. To note about this clone: Antigen: not known.

Notes on the study in general: Testing in vitro showed three CMV-associated chains specific for CMV antigens.

V lost 3 bases to trimming and J lost 2 bases, with 13 bases between them. Per the germline V gene, CDR1 is SGHNT and CDR2 is YENEEA. The CDR3 consists of 15 residues. Sequenced: PBMCs. The sequence came from a woman aged 18-29 years in good health and CMV-seronegative. The rearrangement uses TRBV11-3 and TRBJ2-5; D perhaps matches TRBD2 (7 bases). In DNA, the CDR3 is TGTGCCAGCAGCTTTCAGAGGGGGGGTCAAGAGACCCAGTACTTC. Protein sequence: CASSFQRGGQETQYF.